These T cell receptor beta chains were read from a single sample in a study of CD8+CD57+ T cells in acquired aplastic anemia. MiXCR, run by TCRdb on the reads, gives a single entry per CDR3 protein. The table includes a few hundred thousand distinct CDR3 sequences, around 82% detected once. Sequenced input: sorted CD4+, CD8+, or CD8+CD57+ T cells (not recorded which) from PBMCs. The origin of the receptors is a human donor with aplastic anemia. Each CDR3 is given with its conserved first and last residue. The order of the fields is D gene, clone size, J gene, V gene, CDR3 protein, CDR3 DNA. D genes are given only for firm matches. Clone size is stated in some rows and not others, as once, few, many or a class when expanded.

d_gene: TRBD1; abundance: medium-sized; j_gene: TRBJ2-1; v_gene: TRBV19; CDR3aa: CASSLTGGNEQFF; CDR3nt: TGTGCCAGTAGTTTGACAGGGGGCAATGAGCAGTTCTTC
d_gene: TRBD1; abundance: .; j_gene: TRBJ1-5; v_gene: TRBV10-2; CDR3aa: CASSDRDRANNQPQHF; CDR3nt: TGCGCCAGCAGTGACCGGGACAGGGCTAACAATCAGCCCCAGCATTTT
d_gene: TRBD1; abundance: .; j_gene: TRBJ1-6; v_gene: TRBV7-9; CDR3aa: CASSQGGGNGPLDF; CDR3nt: TGTGCCAGCAGCCAGGGGGGCGGAAACGGTCCCCTCGACTTT
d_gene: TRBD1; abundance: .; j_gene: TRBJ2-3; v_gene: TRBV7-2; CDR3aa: CASTLVGQGPYEQF; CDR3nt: TGTGCCAGCACCTTGGTGGGACAGGGCCCCTACGAGCAGTTT
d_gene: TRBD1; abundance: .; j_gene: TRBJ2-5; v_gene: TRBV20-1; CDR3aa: CSARAGQPQYF; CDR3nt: TGCAGTGCTAGAGCGGGACAGCCCCAATACTTC
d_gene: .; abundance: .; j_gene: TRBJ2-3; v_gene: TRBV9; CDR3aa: CASRDGGTYTEYF; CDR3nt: TGTGCCAGCAGGGACGGGGGCACGTATACGGAGTATTTT
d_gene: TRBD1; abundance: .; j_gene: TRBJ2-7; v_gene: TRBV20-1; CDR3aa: CSARGQGAGEQYF; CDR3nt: TGCAGTGCTCGTGGACAGGGGGCAGGGGAGCAGTACTTC
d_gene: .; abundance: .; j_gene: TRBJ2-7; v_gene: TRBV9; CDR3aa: CASSVISDTQYF; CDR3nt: TGTGCCAGCAGCGTAATATCCGATACGCAGTACTTC
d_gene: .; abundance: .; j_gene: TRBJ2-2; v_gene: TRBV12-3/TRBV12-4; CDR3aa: CASTIVPGELFF; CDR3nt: TGTGCCAGCACGATAGTACCCGGGGAGCTGTTTTTT
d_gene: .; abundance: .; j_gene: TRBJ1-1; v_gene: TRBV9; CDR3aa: CASSLDLTGNDQAFF; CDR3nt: TGTGCCAGCAGCTTAGATCTAACGGGGAACGATCAGGCTTTCTTT
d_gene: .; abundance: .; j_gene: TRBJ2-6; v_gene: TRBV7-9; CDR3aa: CASSLAPDTRYFVLTF; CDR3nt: TGTGCCAGCAGCTTAGCGCCAGATACGCGGTACTTTGTCCTGACTTTC
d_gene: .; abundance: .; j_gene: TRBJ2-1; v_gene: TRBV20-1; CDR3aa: CSARGRDKGNGQDEQFF; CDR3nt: TGCAGTGCCAGAGGCAGAGACAAGGGAAACGGTCAGGATGAGCAGTTCTTC
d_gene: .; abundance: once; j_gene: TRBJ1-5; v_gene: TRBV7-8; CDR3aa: CASSLGGLTDTPQHF; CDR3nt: TGTGCCAGCAGCCTGGGGGGCCTTACCGATACGCCCCAGCATTTT
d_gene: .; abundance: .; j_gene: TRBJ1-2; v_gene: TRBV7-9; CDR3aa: CASSLGQFSSGELTF; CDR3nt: TGTGCCAGCAGCTTAGGGCAATTCTCCTCCGGGGAGCTGACCTTC
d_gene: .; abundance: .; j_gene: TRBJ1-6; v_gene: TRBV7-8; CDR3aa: CASSLAGGADNQPLHF; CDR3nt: TGTGCCAGCAGCTTAGCGGGAGGTGCCGATAATCAGCCCCTCCACTTT
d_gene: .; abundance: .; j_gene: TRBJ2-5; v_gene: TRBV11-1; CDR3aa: CASSLTRYKETQYF; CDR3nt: TGTGCCAGCAGCTTAACTAGATATAAAGAGACCCAGTACTTC
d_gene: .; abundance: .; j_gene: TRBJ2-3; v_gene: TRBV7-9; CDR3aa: CASSFEGGPDTQDF; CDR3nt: TGTGCCAGCAGCTTTGAGGGAGGCCCCGATACGCAGGATTTT
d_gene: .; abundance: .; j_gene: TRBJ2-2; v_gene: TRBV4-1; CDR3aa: CASSQVPGELFF; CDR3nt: TGCGCCAGCAGCCAAGTACCCGGGGAGCTGTTTTTT
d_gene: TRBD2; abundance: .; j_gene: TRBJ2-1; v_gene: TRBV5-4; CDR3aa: CASSSTTSGVNEQFF; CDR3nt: TGTGCCAGCAGCTCTACTACTAGCGGGGTCAATGAGCAGTTCTTC
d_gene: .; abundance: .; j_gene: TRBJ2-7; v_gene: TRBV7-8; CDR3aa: CATSWTGVAYDRYF; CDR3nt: TGTGCCACCAGCTGGACGGGCGTAGCCTACGATCGGTACTTC
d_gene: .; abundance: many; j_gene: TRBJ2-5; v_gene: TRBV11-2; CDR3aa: CASSLEVGQETQYF; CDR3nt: TGTGCCAGCAGCTTAGAAGTAGGACAAGAGACCCAGTACTTC
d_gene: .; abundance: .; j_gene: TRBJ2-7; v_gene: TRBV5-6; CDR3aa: CASSVGEVAYEQYF; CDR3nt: TGTGCCAGCAGCGTGGGGGAGGTAGCCTACGAGCAGTACTTC
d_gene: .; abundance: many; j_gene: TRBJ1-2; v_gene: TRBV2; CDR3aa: CASGDGGADYGYTF; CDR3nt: TGTGCCAGCGGGGACGGGGGCGCCGACTATGGCTACACCTTC
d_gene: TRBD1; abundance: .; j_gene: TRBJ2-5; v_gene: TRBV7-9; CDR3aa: CASSPGTGEHTDTF; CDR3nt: TGTGCCAGCAGCCCGGGGACAGGGGAACACACAGATACCTTC
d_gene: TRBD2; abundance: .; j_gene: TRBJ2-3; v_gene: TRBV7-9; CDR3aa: CASSSAGGPAPLYF; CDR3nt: TGTGCCAGCAGCTCGGCGGGAGGTCCCGCACCGCTGTATTTT
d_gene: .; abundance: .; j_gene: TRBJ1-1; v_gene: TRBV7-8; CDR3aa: CARSLAGAGNTQAFF; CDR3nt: TGTGCCAGGAGCTTAGCGGGAGCAGGGAACACGCAGGCTTTCTTT
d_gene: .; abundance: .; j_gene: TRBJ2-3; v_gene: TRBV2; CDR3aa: CASRRGGGEAFFF; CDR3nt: TGTGCCAGCAGAAGGGGGGGGGGTGAAGCTTTCTTTTTT
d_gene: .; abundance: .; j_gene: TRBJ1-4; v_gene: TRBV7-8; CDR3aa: CASSPRRGDNEKLFF; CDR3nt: TGTGCCAGCAGCCCGAGGAGGGGGGATAATGAAAAACTGTTTTTT
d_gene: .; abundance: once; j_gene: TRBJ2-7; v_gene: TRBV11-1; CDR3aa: CASGPGPYEQYF; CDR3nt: TGTGCCAGCGGTCCAGGGCCCTACGAGCAGTACTTC
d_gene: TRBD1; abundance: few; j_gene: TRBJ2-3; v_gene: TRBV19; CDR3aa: CASSVGGQSTNTQYF; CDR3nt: TGTGCCAGTAGCGTAGGGGGACAGAGCACAAATACGCAGTACTTT
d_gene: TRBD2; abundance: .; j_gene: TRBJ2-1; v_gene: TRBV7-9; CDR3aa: CASSQAAGGSNEQFF; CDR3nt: TGTGCCAGCAGCCAAGCCGCGGGAGGGAGCAATGAGCAGTTCTTC
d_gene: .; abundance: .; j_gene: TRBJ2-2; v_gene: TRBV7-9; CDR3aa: CASSLAGLVTGELLFF; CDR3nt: TGTGCCAGCAGCCTCGCGGGGCTGGTCACCGGGGAGCTGCTGTTTTTT
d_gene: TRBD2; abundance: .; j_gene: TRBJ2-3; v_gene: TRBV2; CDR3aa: CARRWGGGGTTTQYF; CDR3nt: TGTGCCCGCAGATGGGGCGGGGGAGGCACAACTACGCAGTATTTT
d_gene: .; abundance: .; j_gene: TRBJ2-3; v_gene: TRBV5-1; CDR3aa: CASSLVRNTEQYF; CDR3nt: TGCGCCAGCAGCTTGGTGAGGAACACTGAGCAGTATTTT
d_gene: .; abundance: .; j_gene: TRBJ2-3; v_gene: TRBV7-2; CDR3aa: CASSRVSTDTQYF; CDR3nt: TGTGCCAGCAGTAGAGTCAGCACAGATACGCAGTATTTT
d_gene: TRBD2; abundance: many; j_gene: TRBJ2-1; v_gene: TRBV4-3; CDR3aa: CASSQAAGDFNEQFF; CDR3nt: TGCGCCAGCAGCCAAGCAGCGGGAGATTTCAATGAGCAGTTCTTC
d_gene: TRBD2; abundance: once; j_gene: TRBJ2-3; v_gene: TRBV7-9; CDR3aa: CASSLERSGGSEYF; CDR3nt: TGTGCCAGCAGCTTAGAGAGAAGCGGGGGTAGCGAGTATTTT